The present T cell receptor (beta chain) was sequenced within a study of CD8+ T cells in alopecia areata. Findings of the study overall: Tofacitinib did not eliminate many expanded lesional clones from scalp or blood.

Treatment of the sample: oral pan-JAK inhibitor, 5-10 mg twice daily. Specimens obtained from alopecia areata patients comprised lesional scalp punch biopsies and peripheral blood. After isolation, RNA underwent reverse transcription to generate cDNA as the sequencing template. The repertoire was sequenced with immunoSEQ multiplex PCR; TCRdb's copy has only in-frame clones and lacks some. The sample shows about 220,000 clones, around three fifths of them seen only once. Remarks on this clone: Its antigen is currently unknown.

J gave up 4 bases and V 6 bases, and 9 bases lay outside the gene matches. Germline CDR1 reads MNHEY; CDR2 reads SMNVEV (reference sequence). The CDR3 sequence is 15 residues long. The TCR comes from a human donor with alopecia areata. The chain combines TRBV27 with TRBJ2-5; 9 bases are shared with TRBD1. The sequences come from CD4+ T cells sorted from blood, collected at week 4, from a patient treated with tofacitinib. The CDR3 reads CASRLDRGGGETQYF. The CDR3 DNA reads TGTGCCAGCAGACTCGACAGGGGGGGCGGAGAGACCCAGTACTTC.